These 31 T cell receptor beta chains share one sample of origin, sequenced in a study of CD8 T cells in Susac syndrome. Reverse transcription of about 0.5 to 1 ug RNA was carried out with random hexamers. TCRdb reanalysed the immunoSEQ multiplex PCR reads using MiXCR and keeps one entry per CDR3 protein. The sample carries 150,000 or so distinct CDR3 sequences, about 95% recorded once. What was sequenced was CD8+ T cells from PBMCs. The receptors were sampled from a human donor with multiple sclerosis.

J is TRBJ2-2 and V is TRBV12-3 or TRBV12-4; D gene uncertain. Trimming took 5 bases from V and 5 from J, leaving 12 bases between them. The CDR3 runs to 14 residues. CDR3 in amino acids: CASSLQILTGELFF. The CDR3 DNA reads as TGTGCCAGCAGTCTACAGATTCTAACCGGGGAGCTGTTTTTT.

This chain uses TRBV9 with TRBJ2-5, with 9 bases aligning to TRBD1. The CDR3 has 15 amino acids. Looked up from germline, CDR1 is SGDLS and CDR2 is YYNGEE. V shed 3 bases and J 5 bases; nucleotides not matched to a gene: 8. CDR3 bases: TGTGCCAGCAGCGATGGGGACAGGGTCTGGGAGACCCAGTACTTC. Its protein is CASSDGDRVWETQYF.

V gene TRBV7-8 combines with J gene TRBJ2-1; TRBD2 agrees at 10 bases. The germline V gene encodes CDR1 SGHVS and CDR2 FQNEAQ. This CDR3 region has 14 residues. V lost 6 bases to trimming and J lost 8 bases; unmatched junction nucleotides: 7. The CDR3 DNA sequence: TGTGCCAGCAGTAAGCGGGGGGGCCCCGATGAGCAGTTCTTC. Translated, it gives CASSKRGGPDEQFF.

The chain uses TRBV3-1 and TRBJ2-3; D is ambiguous. The length of the CDR3 is 14 residues. Trimming shortened V by 4 bases and J by 0 bases, and 8 bases separated the two germline ends. Germline V CDR1 and CDR2: LGHDT, YNNKEL (reference sequence). The DNA of the CDR3 is TGTGCCAGCAGCCCCCGGATTAGCACAGATACGCAGTATTTT. As protein: CASSPRISTDTQYF.

This clonotype appeared a single time. This rearrangement joins TRBV29-1 to TRBJ2-7; D may be TRBD1 (8 bases). The CDR3 spans 14 residues. V lost 5 bases, J lost 3 bases, and 17 bases lay in between. Germline CDR1 and CDR2: SQVTM and ANQGSEA. CDR3 sequence: CSVIARGTGYEQYF. CDR3 coding DNA: TGCAGCGTTATCGCGCGGGGGACAGGCTACGAGCAGTACTTC.

The V and J genes are TRBV5-4 and TRBJ2-5, with 7 bases identical to TRBD2. J was trimmed by 2 bases and V by 0 bases; bases with no gene match: 4. This CDR3 is built from 15 residues. CDR1 and CDR2 (germline): SGHNT, YYREEE (reference sequence). CDR3 in amino acids: CASSLATSQQETQYF. CDR3 sequence (DNA): TGTGCCAGCAGCTTGGCGACTAGCCAGCAAGAGACCCAGTACTTC. The entire variable domain, with the rest obtained from reference TRBV5-4 and TRBJ2-5, is as follows: ETGVTQSPTHLIKTRGQQVTLRCSSQSGHNTVSWYQQALGQGPQFIFQYYREEENGRGNFPPRFSGLQFPNYSSELNVNALELDDSALYLCASSLATSQQETQYFGPGTRLLVL.

This chain uses TRBV4-2 with TRBJ2-1, with 7 bases that match TRBD2. The CDR3 consists of 16 residues. Trimming cost V 0 bases and J 2 bases; bases outside gene matches: 4. CDR1 and CDR2 (germline): LGHNA, YNFKEQ. DNA of the CDR3: TGTGCCAGCAGCCAAGATCTCGGGACTACCTACAATGAGCAGTTCTTC. Its translation is CASSQDLGTTYNEQFF.

V usage is TRBV9 and J usage is TRBJ2-5; TRBD2 agrees at 7 bases. The germline gives CDR1 SGDLS, CDR2 YYNGEE. CDR3 size: 19 residues. The junction had 18 bases not matched to a gene; V was cut back by 3 bases and J by 1 base. CDR3 sequence reads: CASSAGWGSGASGQETQYF. CDR3 nucleotide sequence: TGTGCCAGCAGCGCCGGCTGGGGCTCGGGAGCTAGCGGCCAAGAGACCCAGTACTTC.

The chain employs TRBV23-1 and TRBJ2-7; no firm D call. TRBV23-1 is annotated as an ORF whose role is uncertain. CDR3 length equals 10 residues. The CDR3 bases are TGCGCCAACAGTTCCTACGAGCAGTACGTC. Translated: CANSSYEQYV.

J is TRBJ1-5 and V is TRBV9, with D maybe TRBD1 (5 bases). CDR1 and CDR2 (germline): SGDLS, YYNGEE. The V and J ends lost 3 bases and 3 bases respectively, with 10 bases between them. The CDR3 covers 14 residues. The CDR3 is CASSGGPDNQPQHF. The CDR3 DNA sequence: TGTGCCAGCAGCGGGGGCCCAGACAATCAGCCCCAGCATTTT.

The chain joins TRBV9 to TRBJ1-5; TRBD1 matches at 9 bases. Germline CDR1 SGDLS, CDR2 YYNGEE. Trimming removed 3 bases from V and 5 bases from J; junction bases left unmatched: 3. The CDR3 runs to 14 residues. The CDR3 nucleotides are TGTGCCAGCAGCGCGGGGACAGGGTATCAGCCCCAGCATTTT. Amino acid sequence: CASSAGTGYQPQHF.

The V gene is TRBV6-5, the J gene TRBJ2-2; D is unclear. The V gene lost 7 bases and the J gene lost 0 bases, with 9 bases spanning the gap. The CDR3 contains 14 residues. Germline lookup yields CDR1 MNHEY and CDR2 SVGAGI. CDR3 nucleotide sequence: TGTGCCAGCACCCATTCCGCGAACACCGGGGAGCTGTTTTTT. It specifies CASTHSANTGELFF.

The rearrangement uses TRBV29-1 and TRBJ1-3; unclear D gene. Germline CDR1 reads SQVTM; CDR2 reads ANQGSEA. V was shortened by 3 bases and J by 5 bases, with 5 bases between the two germline ends. The CDR3 is 11 amino acids. The CDR3 DNA follows: TGCAGCGTTGAGATACGAAACACCATATATTTT. It codes for CSVEIRNTIYF.

The chain couples TRBV11-1 to TRBJ2-6, with a tentative D call TRBD2 (6 bases). The CDR3 is 20 amino acids. Germline CDR1 SGHAT, CDR2 FQDESV (reference sequence). Trimming took off 2 bases at V and 0 bases at J, with 20 bases between the two ends. This chain's CDR3 is CASSLINPGLTSSGANVLTF. CDR3 DNA: TGTGCCAGCAGCTTAATAAACCCGGGACTCACGTCCTCTGGGGCCAACGTCCTGACTTTC.

The chain is built from TRBV27 and TRBJ2-7; D perhaps matches TRBD1 (5 bases). Trimming stripped 5 bases from V and 0 bases from J, with 11 bases between. The CDR3 loop spans 14 amino acids. Germline loops: CDR1 MNHEY, CDR2 SMNVEV (reference sequence). DNA of the CDR3: TGTGCCAGCAGTGTTGGCAGGGCCTCCTACGAGCAGTACGTC. Translating it yields CASSVGRASYEQYV.

This clonotype was detected once. This chain connects TRBV15 to TRBJ2-3, with 7 bases matching TRBD2. Germline V gene data show CDR1 as LNHNV and CDR2 as YYDKDF (reference sequence). V lost 0 bases to trimming and J lost 1 base; unmatched junction nucleotides: 7. The CDR3 is made up of 17 amino acids. CDR3 bases: TGTGCCACCAGCAGAGAGTTATGGCTAGCGGGCACAGATACGCAGTATTTT. It is translated as CATSRELWLAGTDTQYF.

The chain couples TRBV30 to TRBJ2-3; D uncertain. Germline CDR1 and CDR2: GTSNPN and SVGIG (reference sequence). V dropped 3 bases and J dropped 4 bases, with 8 bases sitting between them. The CDR3 is 12 amino acids. CDR3 coding DNA: TGTGCCTGGAGCCTTCAGGCAGATACGCAGTATTTT. Its protein is CAWSLQADTQYF.

The gene calls are TRBV2 and TRBJ2-5; possibly TRBD2 for D (7 bases). The CDR3 contains 15 residues. V gave up 3 bases and J gave up 1 base, with 12 bases separating them. Looked up from germline, CDR1 is SNHLY and CDR2 is FYNNEI. As DNA, the CDR3 is TGTGCCAGCAGTGATAGGGGGACTACCCAAGAGACCCAGTACTTC. Translation: CASSDRGTTQETQYF.

In its sample, this clonotype was seen once. The chain employs TRBV27 and TRBJ2-1; 7 bases align to TRBD2. From germline, CDR1 is MNHEY and CDR2 SMNVEV (reference sequence). This CDR3 is 12 amino acids long. V shed 7 bases, J shed 7 bases, and the junction held 4 bases outside the gene matches. The CDR3: CASKGGGNEQFF. CDR3 DNA: TGTGCCAGCAAAGGCGGGGGAAATGAGCAGTTCTTC.

The chain combines TRBV9 with TRBJ1-6; 7 nucleotides agree with TRBD1. Per germline, CDR1 SGDLS and CDR2 YYNGEE. J gave up 4 bases and V 5 bases, and 3 bases lay outside the gene matches. This CDR3 has 14 amino acids. CDR3 in DNA: TGTGCCAGCAGTGGGACAGCTTATAATTCACCCCTCCACTTT. Encoded protein: CASSGTAYNSPLHF.

The rearrangement uses TRBV16 and TRBJ1-1; perhaps TRBD1 as D (6 bases). CDR3 length: 14 amino acids. The V and J ends lost 0 bases and 2 bases respectively, with 7 bases between them. Germline CDR1 reads KGHSY; CDR2 reads FQNENV. The CDR3, as DNA: TGTGCCAGCAGCCAATCGGGGGGCAACACTGAAGCTTTCTTT. Amino acids: CASSQSGGNTEAFF.

J is TRBJ1-1 and V is TRBV30; possible D gene TRBD1, 5 bases. Germline CDR1 and CDR2: GTSNPN and SVGIG (reference sequence). The CDR3 runs to 13 residues. The V end lost 5 bases, the J end lost 4 bases, and 14 bases lay between the germline ends. Written as DNA, the CDR3 is TGTGCCTGGTGGGACGGCTTGGGCACTGAAGCTTTCTTT. Its translation is CAWWDGLGTEAFF.

Here the CDR3 reads CAGYEQYF. For the CDR3, the DNA is TGTGCCGGGTACGAGCAGTACTTC. V gene TRBV12-3 or TRBV12-4 combines with J gene TRBJ2-7; D unclear. This CDR3 spans 8 amino acids. Trimming removed 11 bases from V and 4 bases from J, with 3 bases in between.

V usage is TRBV29-1 and J usage is TRBJ2-7; D perhaps matches TRBD2 (6 bases). Trimming removed 2 bases at V and 2 bases at J, with 10 bases between. The germline V gene has CDR1 SQVTM and CDR2 ANQGSEA. CDR3 length: 13 residues. The CDR3 bases are TGCAGCGTTGAAAAGTCGGGGGCCTACGAGCAGTACTTC. This codes for CSVEKSGAYEQYF.

This chain uses TRBV27 with TRBJ2-7; 10 bases agree with TRBD2. Germline lookup yields CDR1 MNHEY and CDR2 SMNVEV (reference sequence). This CDR3 spans 14 amino acids. V lost 5 bases to trimming and J lost 2 bases; unmatched junction nucleotides: 3. The CDR3 reads CASSPSGSAYEQYF. In DNA, the CDR3 is TGTGCCAGCAGTCCTAGCGGGAGTGCCTACGAGCAGTACTTC.

V and J are TRBV5-4 and TRBJ2-1; perhaps TRBD2 as D (5 bases). The ends were cut back, 4 bases at V and 7 bases at J, with 18 bases in the middle. The germline CDR1 and CDR2 sequences are SGHNT and YYREEE (reference sequence). This CDR3 contains 15 residues. CDR3 sequence reads: CASSPALLWENEQFF. Here the CDR3 DNA reads TGTGCCAGCAGCCCCGCTCTATTGTGGGAGAATGAGCAGTTCTTC.

V gene TRBV4-1 combines with J gene TRBJ1-1; the D is unclear. CDR1 is MGHRA, CDR2 YSYEKL, per germline. Between the trimmed V and J ends, which lost 2 bases and 4 bases, there was a span of 5 bases. This CDR3 is built from 12 residues. CDR3 DNA sequence: TGCGCCAGCAGCCAACCCGGCACTGAAGCTTTCTTT. This encodes CASSQPGTEAFF.

About this clonotype itself: The germline gene is not matched at one end of the junction; a read error may be the cause. V gene TRBV13 combines with J gene TRBJ1-1; D is possibly TRBD1 (6 bases). The CDR3 sequence is 15 residues long. From germline, CDR1 is PRHDT and CDR2 FYEKMQ (reference sequence). CDR3 coding DNA: TGTGCCAGCAGCCCCCAGACAGGCATGAACATTGAAGCTTTCTTT. Protein product: CASSPQTGMNIEAFF.

This chain links TRBV20-1 with TRBJ2-7; TRBD1 matches 8 bases. The V and J ends lost 5 bases and 3 bases, in that order; junction bases with no gene match: 6. The CDR3 consists of 13 residues. Germline V gives CDR1 DFQATT, CDR2 SNEGSKA (reference sequence). CDR3 region: CSARQGSDYEQYF. The CDR3 bases are TGCAGTGCTCGACAGGGGTCTGACTACGAGCAGTACTTC.

The chain carries TRBV7-9 and TRBJ1-1, with D unresolved. Looked up from germline, CDR1 is SEHNR and CDR2 is FQNEAQ (reference sequence). Deletions cut 2 bases from V and 3 bases from J, with 10 bases between. This CDR3 spans 14 amino acids. CDR3 DNA sequence: TGTGCCAGCAGCTTAAACTCCCCGGACACTGAAGCTTTCTTT. This translates into CASSLNSPDTEAFF.

CDR3 amino acids: CASSLLSGPSSYNSPLHF. The CDR3, as DNA: TGTGCCAGCAGTTTACTTTCGGGTCCGAGCTCCTATAATTCACCCCTCCACTTT. This chain joins TRBV12-3 or TRBV12-4 and TRBJ1-6; D not resolved. V dropped 2 bases and J dropped 0 bases, with 14 bases sitting between them. This CDR3 contains 18 residues.